The source of this TCR beta chain is a study of cytomegalovirus exposure and HLA in healthy donors. Primers: 60 Vbeta forward and 13 Jbeta reverse. Using immunoSEQ multiplex PCR, the repertoire was profiled, and TCRdb retains in-frame clones only, with some absent. Found here are more than 95,000 clones, about a sixth of them singletons; the top ten hold roughly 3%. V was pared by 6 bases and J by 4 bases, with 8 bases of the junction left unmatched. Germline loops: CDR1 LNHDA, CDR2 SQIVND (reference sequence). This CDR3 has 15 residues. This receptor was obtained from a female donor in good health and CMV-seropositive. The chain combines TRBV19 with TRBJ2-1; 8 nucleotides line up with TRBD2. The sequenced sample was PBMCs. This CDR3 reads CASRGGLDFYNEQFF. The CDR3 bases are TGTGCCAGTAGGGGGGGACTAGATTTTTACAATGAGCAGTTCTTC.